Each of the 27 T cell receptor beta chains below was sequenced from the same sample in a study of somatic mutations in cytotoxic T cells in rheumatoid arthritis (dated by TCRdb to the late 2010s). Library method: the immunoSEQ multiplex PCR assay. TCRdb limited this immuneACCESS table to in-frame rearrangements with V and J called. A share of clones is missing; checked studies link under half to unresolved V genes, and the rest is unexplained. The sample has some 17,000 clones on record, approximately 84% of them singletons. The leading ten clones occupy roughly 15% of the sample. The material sequenced was CD8+ T cells sorted from blood. These receptors originate from an adult with rheumatoid arthritis.

By frequency in the sample, this clone is medium-sized (0.01 to 0.1%). The V and J genes are TRBV9 and TRBJ2-7; the match to TRBD1 covers 7 bases. Germline V gene lookup returns CDR1 SGDLS and CDR2 YYNGEE. The CDR3 is 12 amino acids. J lost 9 bases, V lost 4 bases, and 7 bases had no gene match. The DNA of the CDR3 is TGTGCCAGCAGCCCCGAGGGACAGACGCAGTACTTC. Its translation: CASSPEGQTQYF.

The chain links TRBV4-1 to TRBJ1-1; D might be TRBD1 (5 bases). The CDR3 covers 16 residues. V was shortened by 0 bases and J by 0 bases, with 11 bases between the two germline ends. Germline CDR1 MGHRA, CDR2 YSYEKL. CDR3 amino acids: CASSQDSGQMNTEAFF. CDR3 bases: TGCGCCAGCAGCCAAGATTCGGGGCAAATGAACACTGAAGCTTTCTTT.

Regarding this clone: Other DNA sequences of this sample code for an identical CDR3. V usage is TRBV7-9 and J usage is TRBJ1-6; the D gene is possibly TRBD1 (6 bases). The germline CDR1 and CDR2 sequences are SEHNR and FQNEAQ (reference sequence). The CDR3 sequence is 15 residues long. The V end lost 1 base, the J end lost 7 bases, and 11 bases lay between the germline ends. CDR3 DNA: TGTGCCAGCAGCTTAGAGGCGGGGGCCAATTCACCCCTCCACTTT. The encoded protein is CASSLEAGANSPLHF.

The CDR3 nucleotides read TGTGCCAGCAGCTCCCAAGTTCAGGGCTCTGAGCAGTACTTC. Translating it yields CASSSQVQGSEQYF. This sequence joins TRBV7-6 and TRBJ2-7, with a possible D match to TRBD1 (5 bases). The CDR3 has 14 amino acids. CDR1 and CDR2 (germline): SGHVS, FNYEAQ. V lost 4 bases, J lost 7 bases, and 17 bases lay in between.

The gene calls are TRBV10-2 and TRBJ1-2; D uncertain. Trimming pared 0 bases from V and 7 bases from J, leaving 18 bases between. Germline CDR1 reads WSHSY; CDR2 reads SAAADI. There are 16 residues in the CDR3. The CDR3 nucleotides read TGCGCCAGCAGTGAGTCGAAGTACACACAAAGCGGTGGCTACACCTTC. Translating gives CASSESKYTQSGGYTF.

The rearrangement uses TRBV14 and TRBJ1-1; D unclear. The germline V gene has CDR1 SGHDN and CDR2 FVKESK. The CDR3 has 16 amino acids. Trimming stripped 0 bases from V and 3 bases from J, with 14 bases between. CDR3 region: CASSQDQRAWYTEAFF. Here the CDR3 DNA reads TGTGCCAGCAGCCAAGATCAGCGGGCCTGGTACACTGAAGCTTTCTTT.

The rearrangement joins TRBV27 to TRBJ1-2; D is unclear. CDR1 and CDR2 from the germline V gene are MNHEY and SMNVEV (reference sequence). The germline V and J ends were trimmed by 2 bases and 2 bases, with 9 bases remaining between them. CDR3 length: 14 residues. The CDR3 DNA reads as TGTGCCAGCAGTTTAGCAATCTGGAACTATGGCTACACCTTC. Encoded protein: CASSLAIWNYGYTF.

In its sample, this clone was seen a few times. J is TRBJ1-3 and V is TRBV23-1; 8 bases fit TRBD1. TRBV23-1 is annotated as an ORF whose role is uncertain. The CDR3 totals 17 residues. With V trimmed by 2 bases and J by 3 bases, 9 bases remained unmatched. DNA for the CDR3: TGCGCCAGCAGTCAAACCGGACAGGGATGGAGTGGAAACACCATATATTTT. This sequence encodes CASSQTGQGWSGNTIYF.

This clone was observed once. The chain carries TRBV9 and TRBJ2-7, with TRBD2 matching over 8 bases. CDR3 size: 15 residues. Germline V gene sequence: CDR1 SGDLS, CDR2 YYNGEE. V shed 0 bases and J 5 bases; nucleotides not matched to a gene: 7. In DNA form, the CDR3 reads TGTGCCAGCAGCGTAGATAGCGGGGTGATCGACGAGCAGTACTTC. Translation gives CASSVDSGVIDEQYF.

J is TRBJ1-1 and V is TRBV7-9; 9 bases line up with TRBD1. This CDR3 contains 16 residues. V lost 2 bases to trimming and J lost 1 base; unmatched junction nucleotides: 5. Per germline, CDR1 SEHNR and CDR2 FQNEAQ (reference sequence). CDR3 coding DNA: TGTGCCAGCAGCTTACTTATGGGACAGGGGAACACTGAAGCTTTCTTT. This codes for CASSLLMGQGNTEAFF.

The gene calls are TRBV4-1 and TRBJ1-6, with D unresolved. V was cut by 1 base and J by 10 bases, with 14 bases left in between. CDR1 is MGHRA, CDR2 YSYEKL, per germline. This CDR3 has 15 residues. The CDR3 protein is CASSQVDRERSPLHF. The CDR3 nucleotides read TGCGCCAGCAGCCAAGTTGATAGGGAGCGGTCACCCCTCCACTTT.

V and J are TRBV10-3 and TRBJ2-7; 11 bases fit TRBD2. CDR3 length equals 16 residues. Per the germline V gene, CDR1 is ENHRY and CDR2 is SYGVKD. V was pared by 6 bases and J by 0 bases, with 7 bases of the junction left unmatched. DNA of the CDR3: TGTGCCATCAGCGCAACTAGCGGGGGCCACTCCTACGAGCAGTACTTC. The encoded protein is CAISATSGGHSYEQYF.

The chain couples TRBV28 to TRBJ2-1; 8 nucleotides align to TRBD1. Germline CDR1 MDHEN, CDR2 SYDVKM. The V gene end was trimmed by 5 bases and the J gene end by 5 bases; junction bases not matched to a gene: 11. The CDR3 is 16 amino acids. The DNA for the CDR3 is TGTGCCAGCAGTCCGAGGCAGGGGGCGGTGAACAATGAGCAGTTCTTC. Its protein product is CASSPRQGAVNNEQFF.

This clone was detected a few times. The V and J genes are TRBV27 and TRBJ2-7, with 7 bases identical to TRBD1. This CDR3 is built from 16 residues. Germline trimming cut 5 bases from V and 3 bases from J; bases unmatched to any gene: 13. Germline CDR1 and CDR2: MNHEY and SMNVEV (reference sequence). This CDR3 is CASSTLGAGGYYEQYF. CDR3 sequence (DNA): TGTGCCAGCAGTACCCTTGGGGCAGGGGGATACTACGAGCAGTACTTC.

This clone has just a few counts. V gene TRBV18 combines with J gene TRBJ2-7; tentatively, D is TRBD1 (6 bases). V was clipped by 2 bases and J by 4 bases, with 18 bases between them. Germline V CDR1 and CDR2: KGHSH, LQKENI. This CDR3 has 16 amino acids. CDR3 loop: CASSPSDRTAFYEQYF. The CDR3 DNA follows: TGTGCCAGCTCACCAAGCGATAGGACAGCTTTTTACGAGCAGTACTTC.

V gene TRBV6-4 combines with J gene TRBJ2-3; 7 bases line up with TRBD2. The germline V gene has CDR1 MRHNA and CDR2 SNTAGT. The CDR3 spans 16 residues. Trimming took 0 bases from V and 4 from J; bases not matched to a gene: 7. In DNA, the CDR3 is TGTGCCAGCAGTGACTCTACTGGGGGGGGAGCAGATACGCAGTATTTT. Protein product: CASSDSTGGGADTQYF.

This clone was recorded only once. The chain employs TRBV12-5 and TRBJ2-2, with D hard to call. Trimming stripped 3 bases from V and 0 bases from J, with 11 bases between. The CDR3 contains 16 residues. CDR1 is LGHNT and CDR2 is FRNRAP in the germline V gene. As DNA, the CDR3 is TGTGCTAGTGGTTTTCTGGAACAAACGAACACCGGGGAGCTGTTTTTT. As protein: CASGFLEQTNTGELFF.

The chain employs TRBV5-1 and TRBJ1-2; D gene ambiguous. Between the trimmed V and J ends, which lost 4 bases and 8 bases, there was a span of 18 bases. Germline values: CDR1 SGHRS, CDR2 YFSETQ. This CDR3 region has 14 residues. CDR3 loop: CASSQTGRTMGYTF. CDR3 nucleotide sequence: TGCGCCAGCAGCCAGACCGGGAGGACCATGGGCTACACCTTC.

The V and J genes are TRBV27 and TRBJ1-4; D unresolved. The germline V gene has CDR1 MNHEY and CDR2 SMNVEV (reference sequence). V lost 3 bases to trimming and J lost 11 bases, with 10 bases between them. This CDR3 region has 12 residues. CDR3 amino acids: CASSLAGGKLFF. CDR3 in DNA: TGTGCCAGCAGTTTGGCTGGAGGGAAACTGTTTTTT.

This chain uses TRBV6-1 with TRBJ2-7, with 8 bases lining up with TRBD2. CDR3 length: 13 residues. CDR1 is MNHNS and CDR2 is SASEGT in the germline V gene. The junction had 4 bases not matched to a gene; V was cut back by 8 bases and J by 1 base. The CDR3 DNA follows: TGTGCCAGCTCACTAGCGGCTTCCTACGAGCAGTACTTC. This codes for CASSLAASYEQYF.

This chain joins TRBV25-1 and TRBJ2-2, with 7 bases matching TRBD1. The CDR3 consists of 15 residues. V lost 5 bases and J lost 5; bases outside the gene matches: 8. Germline CDR1 reads MGHDK; CDR2 reads SYGVNS. The CDR3 loop reads CASSTRQGRTGELFF. The DNA for the CDR3 is TGTGCCAGCAGTACCCGACAGGGAAGGACCGGGGAGCTGTTTTTT.

This chain joins TRBV6-5 and TRBJ1-5; D is unclear. The CDR3 loop spans 14 amino acids. Trimming stripped 3 bases from V and 1 base from J, with 7 bases between. Germline V CDR1 and CDR2: MNHEY, SVGAGI. In DNA, the CDR3 is TGTGCCAGCAGTTATCCAGGAAGCAATCAGCCCCAGCATTTT. It codes for CASSYPGSNQPQHF.

The chain recombines TRBV4-2 with TRBJ2-7, with 9 bases fitting TRBD2. The length of the CDR3 is 16 residues. Germline loops: CDR1 LGHNA, CDR2 YNFKEQ. Trimming cost V 2 bases and J 2 bases; bases outside gene matches: 7. The CDR3 coding sequence is TGTGCCAGCAGCCAACTATGGCCTAGCGGGGCCTACGAGCAGTACTTC. This sequence encodes CASSQLWPSGAYEQYF.

This clone showed up just a few times. The CDR3 bases are TGTGCCACCAGCAGAGTGAAGACAGGGCTCACTGAAGCTTTCTTT. Encoded protein: CATSRVKTGLTEAFF. The chain recombines TRBV15 with TRBJ1-1; 7 bases map to TRBD1. Germline-derived CDR1 and CDR2 are LNHNV and YYDKDF (reference sequence). The CDR3 is 15 residues long. The V gene end was trimmed by 1 base and the J gene end by 4 bases; junction bases not matched to a gene: 6.

This rearrangement joins TRBV5-1 to TRBJ1-2, with 7 bases lining up with TRBD1. Trimming removed 4 bases from V and 4 bases from J; junction bases left unmatched: 13. The CDR3 has 16 amino acids. Germline V gene data show CDR1 as SGHRS and CDR2 as YFSETQ. CDR3 coding DNA: TGCGCCAGCAGCGCTTCACAGGGGCTCGAGGGCTATGGCTACACCTTC. Protein sequence: CASSASQGLEGYGYTF.

CDR3 coding DNA: TGCGCCAGCAGCCAAGGACAGGGGGAGCGTCGCGAGCAGTACTTC. Translating gives CASSQGQGERREQYF. This sequence joins TRBV4-1 and TRBJ2-5, with 9 bases matching TRBD1. The DNA end favors TRBJ2-7, so the J call may be wrong. This CDR3 region has 15 residues. The germline gives CDR1 MGHRA, CDR2 YSYEKL.

The chain joins TRBV5-8 to TRBJ1-5, with no clear D. This CDR3 spans 13 amino acids. V was cut by 2 bases and J by 7 bases, with 10 bases left in between. Germline CDR1 is SGHTS and CDR2 is YDEGEE. The CDR3 is CASSFGVIQPQHF. Written as DNA, the CDR3 is TGTGCCAGCAGCTTTGGAGTTATACAGCCCCAGCATTTT.